These 23 T cell receptor beta chains originate from one sample sequenced in a study of blood T cells in healthy people across ages. A second PCR of roughly 6 to 12 cycles used a sample-barcoded 5' primer and a J-beta primer mix. TCRdb used MiXCR to reprocess the 5' RACE reads, holding one entry per CDR3 protein. This sample has about 1.1 million distinct CDR3 sequences, with approximately 38% found just once. Sequenced material: blood. The receptors come from a man between 18 and 35 years old in good health.

In DNA form, the CDR3 reads TGTGCCAGCAGGCTGGGACTGACAAGGGGGGGAGACACTGAAGCTTTCTTT. This gives the protein CASRLGLTRGGDTEAFF. The chain joins TRBV28 to TRBJ1-1; D may be TRBD1 (6 bases). Trimming removed 6 bases at V and 3 bases at J, with 23 bases between. This CDR3 has 17 amino acids. Germline V gene data show CDR1 as MDHEN and CDR2 as SYDVKM. The full variable domain, with the rest looked up from reference TRBV28 and TRBJ1-1, is DVKVTQSSRYLVKRTGEKVFLECVQDMDHENMFWYRQDPGLGLRLIYFSYDVKMKEKGDIPEGYSVSREKKERFSLILESASTNQTSMYLCASRLGLTRGGDTEAFFGQGTRLTVV.

J is TRBJ1-6 and V is TRBV10-3; a weak D match, TRBD1 (5 bases). Trimming pared 6 bases from V and 5 bases from J, leaving 14 bases between. The CDR3 totals 15 residues. The germline V gene encodes CDR1 ENHRY and CDR2 SYGVKD. CDR3 coding DNA: TGTGCCATCAGCCCAATAACAGGAAATAATTCACCCCTCCACTTT. Translated, it gives CAISPITGNNSPLHF.

In this sample, this clonotype turned up a few times. V and J are TRBV4-2 and TRBJ2-2, with TRBD1 as a possible D gene (6 bases). Germline values: CDR1 LGHNA, CDR2 YNFKEQ. The CDR3 consists of 16 residues. Between the trimmed V and J ends, which lost 2 bases and 2 bases, there was a span of 12 bases. CDR3: CASSQHGGINTGELFF. CDR3 nucleotides: TGTGCCAGCAGCCAACATGGGGGCATAAACACCGGGGAGCTGTTTTTT.

This clonotype has more than one count but fewer than ten. The chain is built from TRBV3-1 and TRBJ1-1; weak D call: TRBD1 (5 bases). Germline values: CDR1 LGHDT, CDR2 YNNKEL (reference sequence). V was pared by 2 bases and J by 5 bases, with 18 bases between. CDR3 length: 16 residues. The CDR3 region has the DNA TGTGCCAGCAGCCAACAGGCATCCCCCAGGACAACTGAAGCTTTCTTT. Its translation is CASSQQASPRTTEAFF.

On this clonotype: Compared with germline, one end of the junction differs, possibly owing to a read error. The chain links TRBV5-1 to TRBJ2-2; 12 nucleotides align to TRBD2. The V gene's germline CDR1 is SGHRS and CDR2 YFSETQ. The CDR3 is 17 amino acids. The CDR3 region is CASSWRTSGVNTGELFF. The CDR3 DNA follows: TGCGCCAGCAGCTGGAGGACTAGCGGGGTGAACACCGGGGAGTTGTTTTTT.

This clonotype was seen a few times. The chain is built from TRBV7-2 and TRBJ1-2; 8 bases are shared with TRBD1. The length of the CDR3 is 14 residues. Losses at the gene ends were 1 base for V and 7 bases for J; bases not matched to a gene: 5. The V gene's germline CDR1 is SGHTA and CDR2 FQGNSA. The chain's CDR3 is CASSLDRGERGYTF. For the CDR3, the DNA is TGTGCCAGCAGCTTAGACAGGGGGGAGCGTGGCTACACCTTC.

In its sample, this clonotype was seen many times. This rearrangement joins TRBV4-1 to TRBJ1-5, with D unclear. This CDR3 comprises 17 residues. V lost 2 bases, J lost 3 bases, and 17 bases lay in between. Germline V CDR1 and CDR2: MGHRA, YSYEKL. CDR3 amino acids: CASSQTDMGFVNQPQHF. The DNA of the CDR3 is TGCGCCAGCAGCCAAACGGATATGGGCTTCGTCAATCAGCCCCAGCATTTT.

The J gene is TRBJ1-1, the V gene TRBV7-2, with D maybe TRBD1 (6 bases). This CDR3 is 15 amino acids long. Germline V CDR1 and CDR2: SGHTA, FQGNSA. Between the trimmed V and J ends, which lost 9 bases and 4 bases, there was a span of 21 bases. The CDR3 loop reads CASSPGLGGGTEAFF. The CDR3 DNA is TGTGCCAGTAGCCCCGGTTTAGGGGGGGGCACTGAAGCTTTCTTT.

The V call is TRBV6-1, the J call TRBJ2-2; D remains unclear. CDR3 length: 13 amino acids. V was cut by 4 bases and J by 1 base, with 4 bases left in between. The V gene's germline CDR1 is MNHNS and CDR2 SASEGT. The CDR3 region is CASSGWNTGELFF. The CDR3 coding sequence is TGTGCCAGCAGTGGATGGAACACCGGGGAGCTGTTTTTT.

The chain couples TRBV27 to TRBJ1-5; the D is unclear. In germline, CDR1 is MNHEY, CDR2 SMNVEV (reference sequence). The CDR3 contains 13 residues. V was trimmed by 0 bases and J by 5 bases, leaving 5 bases between them. The CDR3 is CASSLSQYQPQHF. CDR3 nucleotides: TGTGCCAGCAGTTTATCCCAATATCAGCCCCAGCATTTT.

The rearrangement joins TRBV4-3 to TRBJ1-2; TRBD1 aligns across 10 bases. The CDR3 is made up of 17 amino acids. In germline, CDR1 is LGHNA, CDR2 YSLEER. V lost 2 bases to trimming and J lost 5 bases; unmatched junction nucleotides: 11. As DNA, the CDR3 is TGCGCCAGCAGCCAATCCGTATCGGGGACAGGGGATTATGGCTACACCTTC. Amino acid sequence: CASSQSVSGTGDYGYTF.

V usage is TRBV7-2 and J usage is TRBJ1-2; D remains ambiguous. Germline loops: CDR1 SGHTA, CDR2 FQGNSA. The CDR3 sequence is 15 residues long. V dropped 0 bases and J dropped 8 bases, with 16 bases sitting between them. The CDR3 is CASSLAGVTYGGYTF. DNA of the CDR3: TGTGCCAGCAGCTTAGCTGGAGTCACCTACGGCGGCTACACCTTC.

This clonotype has only a few counts. This chain connects TRBV11-2 to TRBJ2-3, with 7 bases matching TRBD2. The germline V gene has CDR1 SGHAT and CDR2 FQNNGV. Trimming removed 5 bases from V and 5 bases from J; junction bases left unmatched: 10. This CDR3 comprises 15 residues. The CDR3 protein is CASSPSGGGLDTQYF. CDR3 in DNA: TGTGCCAGCAGCCCCAGTGGGGGGGGTTTAGATACGCAGTATTTT.

This clonotype was detected only once. This may arise from a read error, as a much more abundant clone is one base away. The chain employs TRBV12-3 or TRBV12-4 and TRBJ2-3, with a weak D call TRBD1 (5 bases). This CDR3 contains 14 residues. The CDR3 DNA reads TGTGCCAGCACCGTAGGTGGGGCTTTAGATACGCTGTATTTT. This encodes CASTVGGALDTLYF.

The rearrangement joins TRBV6-2 or TRBV6-3 to TRBJ2-2; a possible D gene is TRBD1 (5 bases). CDR3 size: 16 residues. Germline V gene data show CDR1 as MNHEY and CDR2 as SVGEGT. V dropped 2 bases and J dropped 1 base, with 11 bases sitting between them. The CDR3 region has the DNA TGTGCCAGCAGTTACCCCCCTCAGGGGAACACCGGGGAGCTGTTTTTT. Amino acid sequence: CASSYPPQGNTGELFF.

V gene TRBV12-3 or TRBV12-4 combines with J gene TRBJ1-2; perhaps TRBD1 as D (5 bases). This CDR3 is built from 15 residues. V lost 5 bases and J 8 bases, leaving 21 bases between the germline ends. CDR3 amino acids: CASSPETGLSRGYTF. The CDR3 DNA follows: TGTGCCAGCAGTCCCGAGACGGGACTTAGTAGGGGCTACACCTTC.

Worth noting for this clonotype: The germline gene is not matched at one end of the junction; a read error may be the cause. The chain recombines TRBV25-1 with TRBJ2-3, with 11 positions matching TRBD2. There are 16 residues in the CDR3. Germline V lookup: CDR1 MGHDK, CDR2 SYGVNS. CDR3 DNA sequence: TGTGCCAGCGGTGATCGACTAGCGGGGCTCACAGATACGCAGTATTTT. This sequence encodes CASGDRLAGLTDTQYF.

The rearrangement uses TRBV6-2 or TRBV6-3 and TRBJ2-2, with 8 bases fitting TRBD2. Germline values: CDR1 MNHEY, CDR2 SVGEGT. CDR3 size: 15 residues. Trimming cost V 7 bases and J 5 bases; bases outside gene matches: 9. In DNA form, the CDR3 reads TGTGCCAGCACCCTTCTAGCGGGTGCAACCGGGGAGCTGTTTTTT. This sequence encodes CASTLLAGATGELFF.

This clonotype was seen only a few times. The chain links TRBV20-1 to TRBJ2-3, with D unresolved. The CDR3 runs 11 residues. V was pared by 3 bases and J by 4 bases, with 5 bases between. Germline CDR1 is DFQATT and CDR2 is SNEGSKA (reference sequence). CDR3 nucleotides: TGCAGTGCTAGGACCCCAGATACGCAGTATTTT. The encoded protein is CSARTPDTQYF.

This clonotype was picked up a small number of times. V and J are TRBV12-3 or TRBV12-4 and TRBJ2-5; TRBD2 matches 7 bases. This CDR3 has 15 residues. The ends lost 0 bases at V and 5 bases at J; junction bases unmatched: 6. CDR3 nucleotides: TGTGCCAGCAGTTTAGCGTGGGGGGGGAAGGAGACCCAGTACTTC. Its translation is CASSLAWGGKETQYF.

This chain's CDR3 is CASSLKGWRGGTDTQYF. CDR3 DNA sequence: TGTGCCAGCAGCTTAAAAGGTTGGAGGGGAGGCACAGATACGCAGTATTTT. V usage is TRBV7-2 and J usage is TRBJ2-3; maybe TRBD2 (6 bases). Germline V lookup: CDR1 SGHTA, CDR2 FQGNSA. V shed 2 bases and J shed 1 base, with 16 bases lying between them. The length of the CDR3 is 17 residues.

V is TRBV15 and J is TRBJ1-4; D is perhaps TRBD1 (5 bases). The CDR3 has 18 amino acids. The V gene lost 0 bases and the J gene lost 5 bases, with 19 bases spanning the gap. Germline V CDR1 and CDR2: LNHNV, YYDKDF (reference sequence). CDR3 loop: CATSRDPRGGLFNEKLFF. The CDR3 coding sequence is TGTGCCACCAGCAGAGACCCCCGGGGGGGGTTGTTCAATGAAAAACTGTTTTTT.

The rearrangement uses TRBV15 and TRBJ2-3; no reliable D call. The CDR3 totals 17 residues. In germline, CDR1 is LNHNV, CDR2 YYDKDF (reference sequence). Trimming removed 5 bases from V and 0 bases from J, with 18 bases in between. CDR3 in DNA: TGTGCCACCAGCCCGGGCACTACATCTCTTAGCACAGATACGCAGTATTTT. Its protein product is CATSPGTTSLSTDTQYF.